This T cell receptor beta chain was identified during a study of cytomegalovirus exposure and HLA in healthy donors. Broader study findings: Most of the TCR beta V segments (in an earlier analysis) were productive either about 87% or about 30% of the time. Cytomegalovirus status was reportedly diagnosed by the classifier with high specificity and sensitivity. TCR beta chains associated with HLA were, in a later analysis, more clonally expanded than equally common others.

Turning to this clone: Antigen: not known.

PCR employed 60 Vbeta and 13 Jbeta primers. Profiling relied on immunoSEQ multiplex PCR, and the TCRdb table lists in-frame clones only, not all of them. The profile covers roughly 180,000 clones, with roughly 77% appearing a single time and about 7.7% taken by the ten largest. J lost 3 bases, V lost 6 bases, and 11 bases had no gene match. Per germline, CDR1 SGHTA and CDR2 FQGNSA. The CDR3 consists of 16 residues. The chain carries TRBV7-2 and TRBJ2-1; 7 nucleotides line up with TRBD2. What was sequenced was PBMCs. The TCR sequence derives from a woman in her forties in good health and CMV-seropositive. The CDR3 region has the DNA TGTGCCAGCAGTCGTCCCTCTAGCGGAGACTACAATGAGCAGTTCTTC. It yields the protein CASSRPSSGDYNEQFF.